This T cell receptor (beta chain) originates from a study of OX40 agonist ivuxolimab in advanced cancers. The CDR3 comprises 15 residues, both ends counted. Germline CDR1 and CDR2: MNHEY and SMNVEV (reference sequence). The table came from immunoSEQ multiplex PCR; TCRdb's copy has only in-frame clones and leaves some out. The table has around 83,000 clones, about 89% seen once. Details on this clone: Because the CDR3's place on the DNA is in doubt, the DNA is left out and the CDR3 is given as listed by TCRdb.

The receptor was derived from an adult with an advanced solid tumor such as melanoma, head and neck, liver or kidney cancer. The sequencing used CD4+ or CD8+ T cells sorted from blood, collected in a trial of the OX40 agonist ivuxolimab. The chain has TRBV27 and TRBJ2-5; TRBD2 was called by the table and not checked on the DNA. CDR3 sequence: CASSSSAGGQGTQYF.